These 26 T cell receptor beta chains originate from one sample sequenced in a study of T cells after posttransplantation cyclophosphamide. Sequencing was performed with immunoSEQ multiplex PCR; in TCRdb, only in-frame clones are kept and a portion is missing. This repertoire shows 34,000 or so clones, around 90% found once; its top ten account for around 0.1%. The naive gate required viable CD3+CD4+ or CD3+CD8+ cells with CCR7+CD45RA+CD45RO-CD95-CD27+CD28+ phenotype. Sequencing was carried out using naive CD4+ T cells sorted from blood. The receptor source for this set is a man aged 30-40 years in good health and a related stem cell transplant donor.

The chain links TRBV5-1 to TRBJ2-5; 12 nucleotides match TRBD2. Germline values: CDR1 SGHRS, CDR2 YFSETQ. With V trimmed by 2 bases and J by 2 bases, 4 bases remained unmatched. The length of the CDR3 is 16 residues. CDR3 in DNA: TGCGCCAGCAGCTTCACTAGCGGGGGGCCACAAGAGACCCAGTACTTC. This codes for CASSFTSGGPQETQYF.

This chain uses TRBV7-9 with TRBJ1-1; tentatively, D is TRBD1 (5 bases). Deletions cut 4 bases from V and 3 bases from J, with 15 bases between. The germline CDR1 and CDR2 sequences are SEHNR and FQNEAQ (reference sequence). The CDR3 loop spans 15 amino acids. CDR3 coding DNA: TGTGCCAGCAGCTCAACGGGGGGGTCGGACACTGAAGCTTTCTTT. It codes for CASSSTGGSDTEAFF.

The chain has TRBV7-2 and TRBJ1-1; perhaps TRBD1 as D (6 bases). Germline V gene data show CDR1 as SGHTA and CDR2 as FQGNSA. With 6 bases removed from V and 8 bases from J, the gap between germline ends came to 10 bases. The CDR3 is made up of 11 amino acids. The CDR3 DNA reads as TGTGCCAGCAGGGGACACCACGAAGCTTTCTTT. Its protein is CASRGHHEAFF.

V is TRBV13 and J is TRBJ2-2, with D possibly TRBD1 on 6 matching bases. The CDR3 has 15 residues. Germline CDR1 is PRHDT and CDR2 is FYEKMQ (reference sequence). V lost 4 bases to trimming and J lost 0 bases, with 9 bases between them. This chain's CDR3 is CASSWGPTNTGELFF. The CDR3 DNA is TGTGCCAGCAGCTGGGGGCCGACGAACACCGGGGAGCTGTTTTTT.

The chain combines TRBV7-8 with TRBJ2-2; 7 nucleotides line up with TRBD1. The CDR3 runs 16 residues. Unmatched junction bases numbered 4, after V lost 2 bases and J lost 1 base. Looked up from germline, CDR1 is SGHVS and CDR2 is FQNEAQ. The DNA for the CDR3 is TGTGCCAGCAGCTTATCCGGGACAGTGAACACCGGGGAGCTGTTTTTT. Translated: CASSLSGTVNTGELFF. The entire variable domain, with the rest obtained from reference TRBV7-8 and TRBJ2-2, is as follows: GAGVSQSPRYKVAKRGQDVALRCDPISGHVSLFWYQQALGQGPEFLTYFQNEAQLDKSGLPSDRFFAERPEGSVSTLKIQRTQQEDSAVYLCASSLSGTVNTGELFFGEGSRLTVL.

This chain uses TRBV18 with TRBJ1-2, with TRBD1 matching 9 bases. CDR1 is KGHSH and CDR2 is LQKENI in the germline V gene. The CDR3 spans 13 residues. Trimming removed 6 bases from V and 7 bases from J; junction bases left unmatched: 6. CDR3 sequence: CASSPQTGGGYTF. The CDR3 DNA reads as TGTGCCAGCTCCCCCCAGACAGGGGGTGGCTACACCTTC.

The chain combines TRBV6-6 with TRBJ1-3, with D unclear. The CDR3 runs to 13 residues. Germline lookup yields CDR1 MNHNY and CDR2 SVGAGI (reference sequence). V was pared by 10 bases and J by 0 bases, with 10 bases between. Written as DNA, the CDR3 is TGTGCCACTCAGGCCGACTCTGGAAACACCATATATTTT. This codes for CATQADSGNTIYF.

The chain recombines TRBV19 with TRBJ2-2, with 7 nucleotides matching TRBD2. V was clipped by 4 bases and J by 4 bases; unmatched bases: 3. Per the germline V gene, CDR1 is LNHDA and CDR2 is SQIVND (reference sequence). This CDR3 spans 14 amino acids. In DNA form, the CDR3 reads TGTGCCAGTAGTAGCGGGGGATCCACCGGGGAGCTGTTTTTT. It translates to CASSSGGSTGELFF. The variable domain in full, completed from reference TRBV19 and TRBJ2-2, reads DGGITQSPKYLFRKEGQNVTLSCEQNLNHDAMYWYRQDPGQGLRLIYYSQIVNDFQKGDIAEGYSVSREKKESFPLTVTSAQKNPTAFYLCASSSGGSTGELFFGEGSRLTVL.

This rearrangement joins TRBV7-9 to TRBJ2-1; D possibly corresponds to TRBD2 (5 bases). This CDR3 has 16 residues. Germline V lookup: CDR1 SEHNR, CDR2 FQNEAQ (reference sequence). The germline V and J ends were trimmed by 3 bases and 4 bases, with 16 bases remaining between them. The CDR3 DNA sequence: TGTGCCAGCAGCTTGATCGTGAGGGTCGGGTACAATGAGCAGTTCTTC. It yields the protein CASSLIVRVGYNEQFF.

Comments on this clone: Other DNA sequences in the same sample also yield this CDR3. The CDR3 region is CASSPGQGNQPQHF. CDR3 DNA: TGTGCCAGCAGTCCGGGGCAGGGGAATCAGCCCCAGCATTTT. This chain uses TRBV2 with TRBJ1-5, with D perhaps TRBD1 (6 bases). V dropped 5 bases and J dropped 4 bases, with 12 bases sitting between them. This CDR3 has 14 residues. Germline V CDR1 and CDR2: SNHLY, FYNNEI.

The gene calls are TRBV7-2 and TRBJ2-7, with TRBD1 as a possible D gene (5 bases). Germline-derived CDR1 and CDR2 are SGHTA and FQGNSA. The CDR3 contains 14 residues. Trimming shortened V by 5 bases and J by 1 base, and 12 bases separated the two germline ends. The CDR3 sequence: CASSPRRVSYEQYF. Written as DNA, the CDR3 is TGTGCCAGCAGCCCCCGCAGGGTGTCCTACGAGCAGTACTTC.

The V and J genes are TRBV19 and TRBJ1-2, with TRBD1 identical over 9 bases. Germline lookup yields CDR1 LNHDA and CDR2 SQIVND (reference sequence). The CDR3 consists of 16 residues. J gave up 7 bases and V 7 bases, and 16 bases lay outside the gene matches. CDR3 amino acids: CASNSPGTGKERGYTF. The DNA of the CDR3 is TGTGCCAGTAATTCCCCCGGGACAGGGAAAGAACGTGGCTACACCTTC.

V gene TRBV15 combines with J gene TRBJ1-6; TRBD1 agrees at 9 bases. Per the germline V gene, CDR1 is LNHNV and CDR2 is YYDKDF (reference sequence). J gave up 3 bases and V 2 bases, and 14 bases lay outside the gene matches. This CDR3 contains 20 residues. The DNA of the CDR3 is TGTGCCACCAGCAGATCCTTTGGGGTCAGGGACAGGGTCTATAATTCACCCCTCCACTTT. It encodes CATSRSFGVRDRVYNSPLHF. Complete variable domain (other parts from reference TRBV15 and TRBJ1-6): DAMVIQNPRYQVTQFGKPVTLSCSQTLNHNVMYWYQQKSSQAPKLLFHYYDKDFNNEADTPDNFQSRRPNTSFCFLDIRSPGLGDTAMYLCATSRSFGVRDRVYNSPLHFGNGTRLTVT.

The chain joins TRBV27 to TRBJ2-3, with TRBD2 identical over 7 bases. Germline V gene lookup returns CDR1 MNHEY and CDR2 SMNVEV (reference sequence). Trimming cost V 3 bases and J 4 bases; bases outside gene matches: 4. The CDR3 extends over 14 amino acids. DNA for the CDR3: TGTGCCAGCAGTTTTCGGGGGGAATCAGATACGCAGTATTTT. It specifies CASSFRGESDTQYF.

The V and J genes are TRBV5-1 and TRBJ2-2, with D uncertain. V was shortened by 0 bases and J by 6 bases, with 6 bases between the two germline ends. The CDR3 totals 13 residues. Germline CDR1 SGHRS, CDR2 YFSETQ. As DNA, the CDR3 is TGCGCCAGCAGCTTGGGAGGTGCCGGGGAGCTGTTTTTT. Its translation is CASSLGGAGELFF.

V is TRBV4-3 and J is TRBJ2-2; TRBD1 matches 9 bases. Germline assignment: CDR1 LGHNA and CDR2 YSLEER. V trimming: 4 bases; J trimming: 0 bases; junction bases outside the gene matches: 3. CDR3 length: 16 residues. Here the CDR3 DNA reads TGCGCCAGCAGCCCGCGGACAGGGGCGAACACCGGGGAGCTGTTTTTT. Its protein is CASSPRTGANTGELFF.

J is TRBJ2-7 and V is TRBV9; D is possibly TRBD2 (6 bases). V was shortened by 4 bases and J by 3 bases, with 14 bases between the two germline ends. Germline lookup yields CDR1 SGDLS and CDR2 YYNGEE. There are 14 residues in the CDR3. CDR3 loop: CASSPGLGLYEQYF. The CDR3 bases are TGTGCCAGCAGCCCGGGACTGGGTCTCTACGAGCAGTACTTC.

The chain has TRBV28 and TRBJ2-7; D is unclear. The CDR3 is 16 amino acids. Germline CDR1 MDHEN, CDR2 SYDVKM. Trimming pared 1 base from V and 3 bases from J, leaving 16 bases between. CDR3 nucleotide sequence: TGTGCCAGCAGTTTATTGGTAGGCGGTTCCAACTACGAGCAGTACTTC. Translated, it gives CASSLLVGGSNYEQYF.

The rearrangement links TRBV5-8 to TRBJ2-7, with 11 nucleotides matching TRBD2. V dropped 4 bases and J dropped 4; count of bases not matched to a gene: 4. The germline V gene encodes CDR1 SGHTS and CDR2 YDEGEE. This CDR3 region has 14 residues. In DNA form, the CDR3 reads TGTGCCAGCAGCCCTCGGACTAGCGGGTACGAGCAGTACTTC. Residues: CASSPRTSGYEQYF.

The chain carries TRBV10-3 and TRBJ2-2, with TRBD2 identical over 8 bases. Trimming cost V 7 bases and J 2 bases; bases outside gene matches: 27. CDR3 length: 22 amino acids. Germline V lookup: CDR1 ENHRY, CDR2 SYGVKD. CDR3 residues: CAIIPPAESGGGADRNTGELFF. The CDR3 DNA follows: TGTGCCATCATCCCCCCCGCGGAAAGCGGGGGAGGGGCCGACCGTAACACCGGGGAGCTGTTTTTT.

The CDR3 sequence is CASSLGGRGGNVLTF. The CDR3 coding sequence is TGTGCCAGCAGCTTAGGAGGCAGGGGCGGCAACGTCCTGACTTTC. The rearrangement links TRBV7-8 to TRBJ2-6; a weak D match, TRBD1 (6 bases). The length of the CDR3 is 15 residues. Germline V lookup: CDR1 SGHVS, CDR2 FQNEAQ. V gave up 1 base and J gave up 9 bases, with 13 bases separating them.

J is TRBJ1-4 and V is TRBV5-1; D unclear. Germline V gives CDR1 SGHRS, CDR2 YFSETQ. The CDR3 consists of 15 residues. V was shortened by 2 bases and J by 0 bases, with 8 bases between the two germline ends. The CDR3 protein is CASSLRGTTNEKLFF. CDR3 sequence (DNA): TGCGCCAGCAGCTTAAGAGGGACAACTAATGAAAAACTGTTTTTT.

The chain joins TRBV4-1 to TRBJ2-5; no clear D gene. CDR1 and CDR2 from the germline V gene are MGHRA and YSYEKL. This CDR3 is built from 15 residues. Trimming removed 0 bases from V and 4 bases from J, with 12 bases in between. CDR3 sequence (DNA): TGCGCCAGCAGCCAAGAGCGCTCCCGGTCAGAGACCCAGTACTTC. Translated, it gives CASSQERSRSETQYF.

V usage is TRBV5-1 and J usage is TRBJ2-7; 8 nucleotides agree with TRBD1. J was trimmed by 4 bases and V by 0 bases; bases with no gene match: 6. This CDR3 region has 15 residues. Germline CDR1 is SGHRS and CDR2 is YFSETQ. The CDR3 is CASSLGPQGAYEQYF. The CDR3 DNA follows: TGCGCCAGCAGCTTGGGGCCCCAGGGGGCTTACGAGCAGTACTTC. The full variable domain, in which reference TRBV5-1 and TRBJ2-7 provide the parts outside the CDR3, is KAGVTQTPRYLIKTRGQQVTLSCSPISGHRSVSWYQQTPGQGLQFLFEYFSETQRNKGNFPGRFSGRQFSNSRSEMNVSTLELGDSALYLCASSLGPQGAYEQYFGPGTRLTVT.

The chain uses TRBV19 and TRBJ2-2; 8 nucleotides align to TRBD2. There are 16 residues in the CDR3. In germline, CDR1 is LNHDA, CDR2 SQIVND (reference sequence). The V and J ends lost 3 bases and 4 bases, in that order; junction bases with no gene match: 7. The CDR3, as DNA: TGTGCCAGTAGTATCGGGGGGGTTGGTGGCACCGGGGAGCTGTTTTTT. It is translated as CASSIGGVGGTGELFF.

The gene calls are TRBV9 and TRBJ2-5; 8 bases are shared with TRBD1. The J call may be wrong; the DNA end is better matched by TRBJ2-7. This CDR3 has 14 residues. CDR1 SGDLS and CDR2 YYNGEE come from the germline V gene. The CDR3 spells CASSVRTGTYEQYF. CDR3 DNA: TGTGCCAGCAGCGTTCGGACAGGGACCTACGAGCAGTACTTC.